This is a list of T cell receptor beta chains from one sample in a study of blood T cell repertoires in COVID-19. The protocol was immunoSEQ multiplex PCR, while the TCRdb copy is restricted to in-frame clones and leaves out a portion. The table lists 150,000 to 200,000 clones, roughly three quarters of them singletons. The sequenced material came from peripheral blood. The receptors come from a man in his sixties with active or convalescent COVID-19. Each CDR3 is given with its conserved first and last residue. Each record gives: D gene, J gene, clone size, V gene, CDR3 DNA, CDR3 protein. The D gene is left open where the match is weak. Part of the rows lack a size; the others show once, few, many or a class for expanded clones.

>NA|TRBJ2-3|NA|TRBV28
TGTGCCAGCAGGGGGGGAGGAAGTATAGATACGCAGTATTTT
CASRGGGSIDTQYF
>NA|TRBJ2-3|NA|TRBV7-2
TGTGCCAGCAGCTTTAGCCTCCCCCCAGATACGCAGTATTTT
CASSFSLPPDTQYF
>NA|TRBJ1-4|NA|TRBV5-5
TGTGCCAGCAGCTTCCTCCGGACAGAGAATGAAAAACTGTTTTTT
CASSFLRTENEKLFF
>NA|TRBJ1-1|NA|TRBV7-8
TGTGCCAGCAGCCAGGGGTCAGGGAACACTGAAGCTTTCTTT
CASSQGSGNTEAFF
>TRBD2|TRBJ2-1|NA|TRBV9
TGTGCCAGCAGCGCCCGACTAGCGGAATCCAACAATGAGCAGTTCTTC
CASSARLAESNNEQFF
>NA|TRBJ2-5|NA|TRBV7-2
TGTGCCAGCAGCTCATATGCAGGGCAAGAGACCCAGTACTTC
CASSSYAGQETQYF
>NA|TRBJ2-1|NA|TRBV24-1
TGTGCCACCAGCCCTAAGAGCTCCTACAATGAGCAGTTCTTC
CATSPKSSYNEQFF
>TRBD1|TRBJ1-2|few|TRBV11-2
TGTGCCAGCAGCTTAGGGACAGGTTCTAACTATGGCTACACCTTC
CASSLGTGSNYGYTF
>NA|TRBJ2-2|few|TRBV5-1
TGCGCCAGCAGCTTGGCAGTGAACACCGGGGAGCTGTTTTTT
CASSLAVNTGELFF
>NA|TRBJ2-1|NA|TRBV6-5
TGTGCCAGCAGTAGAAACCGGGGGTTTACGTATGGGCAGTTCTTC
CASSRNRGFTYGQFF
>NA|TRBJ2-3|NA|TRBV11-3
TGTGCCAGCAGCTCTTCAGGGATCAGCACAGATACGCAGTATTTT
CASSSSGISTDTQYF
>NA|TRBJ2-5|NA|TRBV5-6
TGTGCCAGCAGCTTGGTTGGCAGACAAGAGACCCAGTACTTC
CASSLVGRQETQYF
>NA|TRBJ2-5|NA|TRBV18
TGTGCCAGCTCACCACGTAAAGAGACCCAGTACTTC
CASSPRKETQYF
>TRBD1|TRBJ1-4|NA|TRBV29-1
TGCAGCGTTGCGACAGGGAGTGGCGAAAAACTGTTTTTT
CSVATGSGEKLFF
>TRBD2|TRBJ2-1|NA|TRBV11-2
TGTGCCAGCAGCTCATTAGCGGGAAACTACAATGAGCAGTTCTTC
CASSSLAGNYNEQFF
>NA|TRBJ2-7|NA|TRBV14
TGTGCCAGCAGCCAAGCATACGAGCAGTACTTC
CASSQAYEQYF
>NA|TRBJ2-4|NA|TRBV11-2
TGTGCCAGCAGCTCAATAGTGGGCGGGGTAGCCAAAAACATTCAGTACTTC
CASSSIVGGVAKNIQYF
>NA|TRBJ2-7|NA|TRBV6-1
TGTGCCAGCAGTGAACACGACAGAGCCTACGAGCAGTACTTC
CASSEHDRAYEQYF
>NA|TRBJ2-7|NA|TRBV4-1
TGCGCCAGCAGCCCTCCCAGGGGTACTCTCGCCGAGCAGTACTTC
CASSPPRGTLAEQYF
>NA|TRBJ2-1|NA|TRBV28
TGTGCCAGCTTAAGGAGCGGTATTTACAATGAGCAGTTCTTC
CASLRSGIYNEQFF
>TRBD2|TRBJ2-7|NA|TRBV5-1
TGCGCCAGCAGCTTGGGCAGTAGCAGGGGCTTGGGACTAGCGGGAAAAGCAGGAGAGGGCGAGCAGTACTTC
CASSLGSSRGLGLAGKAGEGEQYF
>NA|TRBJ1-3|NA|TRBV19
TGTGCCAGTAGTATAGATCGAGACCGACACTCTGGAAACACCATATATTTT
CASSIDRDRHSGNTIYF
>NA|TRBJ1-1|many|TRBV19
TGTGCCAGTAGTCCCCGAGGGGGTGAAGCTTTCTTT
CASSPRGGEAFF
>NA|TRBJ1-2|NA|TRBV6-5
TGTGCCAGCAGTTACCGCCAGGCTAACTATGGCTACACCTTC
CASSYRQANYGYTF
>TRBD1|TRBJ1-2|NA|TRBV28
TGTGCCAGCAGTACCAGGGGGCTCGGGATTACTAACTATGGCTACACCTTC
CASSTRGLGITNYGYTF
>NA|TRBJ2-1|NA|TRBV6-2/TRBV6-3
TGTGCCAGCAGTTACTTTGGAGGGGGGGGAGAGCAGTTCTTC
CASSYFGGGGEQFF
>NA|TRBJ2-1|NA|TRBV4-3
TGCGCCAGCAGCCACAAGATGGATGTTGCGGGGCGGAGAGACTCCTACAATGAGCAGTTCTTC
CASSHKMDVAGRRDSYNEQFF
>NA|TRBJ2-3|NA|TRBV20-1
TGCAGTGCTAGACTCACAGATACGCAGTATTTT
CSARLTDTQYF
>TRBD1|TRBJ1-5|NA|TRBV19
TGTGCCAGTAGTATAACAGGGGGCCGGGGTCAGCCCCAGCATTTT
CASSITGGRGQPQHF
>TRBD2|TRBJ2-1|few|TRBV7-2
TGTGCCAGCAGAACGAAAAGGGAGGGCTGGAGTGAGCAGTTCTTC
CASRTKREGWSEQFF
>NA|TRBJ2-7|NA|TRBV5-1
TGCGCCAGCAGCCCTACCGAGGATTCCTACGAGCAGTACTTC
CASSPTEDSYEQYF
>NA|TRBJ2-2|NA|TRBV5-1
TGCGCCAGCAGCTTAGGGAGTGGCACCGGGGAGCTGTTTTTT
CASSLGSGTGELFF
>TRBD1|TRBJ2-4|NA|TRBV19
TGTGCCAGTAGTGGAGAGGCAGGGACAGCTCAGTACTTC
CASSGEAGTAQYF
>NA|TRBJ2-7|NA|TRBV4-2
TGTGCCAGCAGCCAAGCAACGGGGATGAGCTCCTACGAGCAGTACTTC
CASSQATGMSSYEQYF
>NA|TRBJ2-3|NA|TRBV11-2
TGTGCCAGCAGCTTTACAGGGTCTAGCACAGATACGCAGTATTTT
CASSFTGSSTDTQYF
>TRBD2|TRBJ2-7|NA|TRBV12-3/TRBV12-4
TGTGCCAGCCACCGGGGGGGGACCTACGAGCAGTACTTC
CASHRGGTYEQYF
>NA|TRBJ1-6|NA|TRBV28
TGTGCCAGCAGTCCTCTCCGGTATAATTCACCCCTCCACTTT
CASSPLRYNSPLHF
>NA|TRBJ1-1|NA|TRBV19
TGTGCCAGTAGTATAGTAATGGGACACCTGAACACTGAAGCTTTCTTT
CASSIVMGHLNTEAFF
>TRBD1|TRBJ2-6|NA|TRBV19
TGTGCCAGTAATGCGGGACAGGGCTCTGGGGCCAACGTCCTGACTTTC
CASNAGQGSGANVLTF
>NA|TRBJ1-3|NA|TRBV5-1
TGCGCCAGCAGCTTGGGGTCGAGCTCTGGAAACACCATATATTTT
CASSLGSSSGNTIYF
>NA|TRBJ2-7|NA|TRBV4-3
TGCGCCAGCAGCCCCAAGATTAGAGGGAGCGGGCAATCCTACGAGCAGTACTTC
CASSPKIRGSGQSYEQYF
>TRBD1|TRBJ2-2|NA|TRBV19
TGTGCCAGTAGTCGGGACAGGGATACCGGGGAGCTGTTTTTT
CASSRDRDTGELFF
>TRBD1|TRBJ1-5|NA|TRBV6-4
TGTGCCAGCAGTGACTCGGGTAAAGAGGAAGGACAGGGAAGGACAGTGGGCAATCAGCCCCAGCATTTT
CASSDSGKEEGQGRTVGNQPQHF
>TRBD2|TRBJ2-1|NA|TRBV29-1
TGCAGCGTTTTAGGGACTAGCGGGACAAATGAGCAGTTCTTC
CSVLGTSGTNEQFF
>TRBD1|TRBJ1-2|once|TRBV28
TGTGCCAGCAGCTTGGGACAGCACTATGGCTACACCTTC
CASSLGQHYGYTF
>TRBD1|TRBJ1-1|few|TRBV7-2
TGTGCCAGCAGATCTACAGGGGGCACTGAAGCTTTCTTT
CASRSTGGTEAFF
>NA|TRBJ2-7|NA|TRBV12-3/TRBV12-4
TGTGCCAGCAGTTTTTTATACTCCTACGAGCAGTACTTC
CASSFLYSYEQYF
>TRBD1|TRBJ2-7|NA|TRBV10-3
TGTGCCATCACAGCAGGGGGCGGCTACGAGCAGTACTTC
CAITAGGGYEQYF